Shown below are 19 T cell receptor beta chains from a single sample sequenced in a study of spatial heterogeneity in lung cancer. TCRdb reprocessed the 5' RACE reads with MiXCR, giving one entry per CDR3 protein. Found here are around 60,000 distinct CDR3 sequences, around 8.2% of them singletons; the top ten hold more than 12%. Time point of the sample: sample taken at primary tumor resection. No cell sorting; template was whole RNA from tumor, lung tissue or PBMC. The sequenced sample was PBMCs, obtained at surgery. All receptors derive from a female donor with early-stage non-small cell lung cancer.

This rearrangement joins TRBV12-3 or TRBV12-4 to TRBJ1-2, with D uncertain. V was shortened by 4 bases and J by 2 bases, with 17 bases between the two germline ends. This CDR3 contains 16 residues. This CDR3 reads CASSSNVGFWNYGYTF. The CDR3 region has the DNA TGTGCCAGCAGTTCCAACGTTGGGTTTTGGAACTATGGCTACACCTTC.

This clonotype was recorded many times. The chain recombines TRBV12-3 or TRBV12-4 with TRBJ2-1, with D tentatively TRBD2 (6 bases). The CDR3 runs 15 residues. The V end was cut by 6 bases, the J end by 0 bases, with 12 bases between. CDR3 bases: TGTGCCAGCAGGTCCTCCGGGAGCTCCTACAATGAGCAGTTCTTC. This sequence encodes CASRSSGSSYNEQFF.

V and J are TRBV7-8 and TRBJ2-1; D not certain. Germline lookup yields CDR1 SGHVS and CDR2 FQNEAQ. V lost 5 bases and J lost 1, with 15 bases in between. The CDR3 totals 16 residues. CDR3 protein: CASSLLASVSYNEQFF. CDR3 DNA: TGTGCCAGCAGCCTCCTCGCGTCGGTGTCCTACAATGAGCAGTTCTTC.

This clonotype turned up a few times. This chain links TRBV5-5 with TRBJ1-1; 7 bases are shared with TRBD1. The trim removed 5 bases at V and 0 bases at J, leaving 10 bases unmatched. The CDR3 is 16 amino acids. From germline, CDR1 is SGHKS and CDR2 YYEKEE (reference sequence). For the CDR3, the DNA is TGTGCCAGCAGGCGCGAACAGGGGTCCCTGAACACTGAAGCTTTCTTT. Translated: CASRREQGSLNTEAFF.

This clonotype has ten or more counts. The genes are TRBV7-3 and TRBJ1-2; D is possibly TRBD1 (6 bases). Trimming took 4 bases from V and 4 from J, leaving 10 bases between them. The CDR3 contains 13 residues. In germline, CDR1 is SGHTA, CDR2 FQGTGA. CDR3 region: CASSSTGGYGYTF. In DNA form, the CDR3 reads TGTGCCAGCAGCTCGACAGGAGGCTATGGCTACACCTTC.

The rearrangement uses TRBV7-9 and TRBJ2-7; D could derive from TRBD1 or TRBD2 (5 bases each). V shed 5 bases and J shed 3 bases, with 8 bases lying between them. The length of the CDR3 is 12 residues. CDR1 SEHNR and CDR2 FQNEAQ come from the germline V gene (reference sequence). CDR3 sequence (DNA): TGTGCCAGCAGCCGGGACGGCTACGAGCAGTACGTC. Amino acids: CASSRDGYEQYV.

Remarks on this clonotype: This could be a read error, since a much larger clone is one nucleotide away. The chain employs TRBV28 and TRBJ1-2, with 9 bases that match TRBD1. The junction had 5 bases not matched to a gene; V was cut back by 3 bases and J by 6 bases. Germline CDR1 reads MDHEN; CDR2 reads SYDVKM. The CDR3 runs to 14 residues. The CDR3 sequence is CASSFTGTGNGYTF. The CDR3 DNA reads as TGTGCCAGCAGTTTTACTGGGACAGGGAATGGCTACACCTTC.

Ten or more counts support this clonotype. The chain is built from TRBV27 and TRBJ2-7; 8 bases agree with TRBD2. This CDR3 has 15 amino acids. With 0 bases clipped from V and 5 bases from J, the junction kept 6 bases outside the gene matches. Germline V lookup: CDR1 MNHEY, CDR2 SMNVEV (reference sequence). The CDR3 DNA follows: TGTGCCAGCAGTTTATCAACGGGAGGGCCCCACGAGCAGTACTTC. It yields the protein CASSLSTGGPHEQYF.

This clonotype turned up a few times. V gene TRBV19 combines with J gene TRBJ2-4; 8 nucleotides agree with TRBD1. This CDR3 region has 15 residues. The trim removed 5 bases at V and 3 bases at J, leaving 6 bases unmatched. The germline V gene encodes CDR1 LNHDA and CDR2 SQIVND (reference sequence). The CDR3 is CASSPDRGVKNIQYF. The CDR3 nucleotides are TGTGCCAGTAGTCCCGACAGGGGAGTCAAAAACATTCAGTACTTC.

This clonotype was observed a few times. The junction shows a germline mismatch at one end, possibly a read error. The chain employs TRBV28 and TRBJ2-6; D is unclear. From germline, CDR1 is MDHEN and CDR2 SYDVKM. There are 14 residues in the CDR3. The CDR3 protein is CASSSGSGANVLTF. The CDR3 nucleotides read TGTGCCAGCAGTTCCGGATCTGGAGCCAACGTCCTGACTTTC.

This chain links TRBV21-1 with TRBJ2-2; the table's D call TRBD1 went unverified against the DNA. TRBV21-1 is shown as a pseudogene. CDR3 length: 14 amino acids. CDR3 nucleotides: TGTGCCAGCAAACGGACACCTAACACCGGGGAGCTGTTTTTT. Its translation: CASKRTPNTGELFF.

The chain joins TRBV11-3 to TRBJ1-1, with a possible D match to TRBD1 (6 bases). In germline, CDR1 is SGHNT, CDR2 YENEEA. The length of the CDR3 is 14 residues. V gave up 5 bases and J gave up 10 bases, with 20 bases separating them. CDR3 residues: CASSPPTGSFGAFF. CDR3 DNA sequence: TGTGCCAGCAGCCCCCCGACAGGTTCTTTTGGAGCTTTCTTT.

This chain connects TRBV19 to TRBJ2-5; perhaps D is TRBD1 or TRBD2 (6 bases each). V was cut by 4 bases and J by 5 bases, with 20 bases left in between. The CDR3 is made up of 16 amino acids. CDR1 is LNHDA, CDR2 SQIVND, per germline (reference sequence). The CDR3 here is CASSRDSRGRRETQYF. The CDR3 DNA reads TGTGCCAGTAGTAGAGACTCCCGGGGGCGCAGGGAGACCCAGTACTTC.

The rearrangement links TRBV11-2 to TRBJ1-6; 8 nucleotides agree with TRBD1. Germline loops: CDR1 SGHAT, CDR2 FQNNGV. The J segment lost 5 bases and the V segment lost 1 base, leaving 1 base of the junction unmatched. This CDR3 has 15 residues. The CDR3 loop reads CASSLAGQDNSPLHF. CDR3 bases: TGTGCCAGCAGCTTAGCGGGACAGGATAATTCACCCCTCCACTTT.

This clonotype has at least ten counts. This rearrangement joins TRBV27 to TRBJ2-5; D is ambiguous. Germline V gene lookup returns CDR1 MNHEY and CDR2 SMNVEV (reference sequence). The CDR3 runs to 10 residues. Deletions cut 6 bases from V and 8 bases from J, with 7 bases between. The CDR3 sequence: CASRPPTQYF. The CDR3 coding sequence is TGTGCCAGCAGGCCCCCAACCCAGTACTTC.

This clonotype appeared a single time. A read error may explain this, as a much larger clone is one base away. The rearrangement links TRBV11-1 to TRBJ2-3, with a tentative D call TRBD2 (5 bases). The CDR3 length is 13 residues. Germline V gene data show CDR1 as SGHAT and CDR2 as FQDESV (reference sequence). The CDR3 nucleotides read TGTGCCAACAGCTTCACCGGGGAAGATACGCAGTATTTT. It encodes CANSFTGEDTQYF.

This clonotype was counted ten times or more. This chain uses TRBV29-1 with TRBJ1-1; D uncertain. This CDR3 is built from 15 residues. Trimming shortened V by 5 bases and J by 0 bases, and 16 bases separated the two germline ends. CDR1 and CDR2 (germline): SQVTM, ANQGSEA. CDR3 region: CSVTTRTIVNTEAFF. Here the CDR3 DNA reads TGCAGCGTTACCACTCGCACGATCGTGAACACTGAAGCTTTCTTT.

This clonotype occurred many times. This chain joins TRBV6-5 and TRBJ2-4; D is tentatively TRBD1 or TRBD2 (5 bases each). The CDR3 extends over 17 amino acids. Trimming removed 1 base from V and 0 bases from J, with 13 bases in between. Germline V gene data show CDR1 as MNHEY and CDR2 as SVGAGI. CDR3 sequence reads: CASSYLGELVAKNIQYF. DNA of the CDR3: TGTGCCAGCAGTTACTTAGGGGAGTTAGTAGCCAAAAACATTCAGTACTTC.

CDR3 nucleotide sequence: TGTGCCAGCAGCTTATTGAGGGGAAACGAGCAGTACTTC. Translating gives CASSLLRGNEQYF. The V call is TRBV7-3, the J call TRBJ2-7; D possibly matches TRBD1 or TRBD2 (5 bases each). V lost 2 bases to trimming and J lost 5 bases, with 10 bases between them. This CDR3 comprises 13 residues. Germline loops: CDR1 SGHTA, CDR2 FQGTGA.